This entry describes one T cell receptor (beta chain). The entry originates in a study of blood T cell repertoires in COVID-19. Overall study context: Acute-phase and convalescent COVID-19 samples originated in the United States, Italy and Spain. Sources were T cells, B-cell-depleted T cells, or PBMCs; the material itself was cDNA or gDNA.

In the original analysis: Reference gene primers were amplified, and this amplification served to estimate nucleated cell counts. Generated by immunoSEQ multiplex PCR, the TCRdb table keeps only in-frame clones and is missing some. The V and J calls and the clone size are those of that table, but D and trimming were determined from the DNA. The data contain 250,000 to 350,000 clones, approximately 91% of them singletons. The receptor's source is a woman aged 60 to 75 with acute or convalescent COVID-19. The sequenced sample was peripheral blood.

CDR3 sequence (DNA): TGTGCCAGCAGTCGGGACAGGGGGTTCTACGAGCAGTACTTC. Translation: CASSRDRGFYEQYF. The chain has TRBV28 and TRBJ2-7; TRBD1 matches 11 bases. Germline trimming cut 5 bases from V and 3 bases from J; bases unmatched to any gene: 3. Looked up from germline, CDR1 is MDHEN and CDR2 is SYDVKM. CDR3 length: 14 residues.